Sequencing of this T cell receptor beta chain was carried out in a study of cytomegalovirus exposure and HLA in healthy donors. Both 60 Vbeta primers and 13 Jbeta primers went into the PCR. The authors' processing: A follow-up analysis tallied about 80 million unique TCR beta chains, 9 million to 11 million shared. Data came from immunoSEQ multiplex PCR; TCRdb stores just in-frame clones and leaves some out. The V and J calls and clone size were taken over from that table, and D and trimming were inferred from the DNA. The sample holds some 130,000 clones, approximately 83% seen once. Study-level results: Among TCR beta chains of equal frequency, HLA-associated ones were more clonally expanded in a later analysis. Later, TCR association rates were found to vary by HLA locus, highest for DRB1 and lowest for HLA-C.

Trimming stripped 2 bases from V and 5 bases from J, with 5 bases between. CDR1 KGHSH and CDR2 LQKENI come from the germline V gene. This CDR3 has 12 amino acids. Comments on this clone: Its antigen is unknown.

This clonotype was sampled from a man between 35 and 55 years old in good health and CMV-seronegative. The specimen was PBMCs. The gene calls are TRBV18 and TRBJ2-3; D is ambiguous. This CDR3 reads CASSPTKDTQYF. The CDR3 DNA reads TGTGCCAGCTCACCAACAAAAGATACGCAGTATTTT.